A single sample is the source of the 24 T cell receptor beta chains below, sequenced in a study of cytomegalovirus exposure and HLA in healthy donors. The assay was immunoSEQ multiplex PCR, and TCRdb's table has in-frame clones only and misses some. The sample has some 180,000 clones; 86% are singletons. The specimen was PBMCs. Receptors originate from a man aged 25 to 45 in good health and CMV-seropositive.

The rearrangement joins TRBV27 to TRBJ1-1; perhaps TRBD1 as D (6 bases). The CDR3 has 15 amino acids. V was cut by 5 bases and J by 6 bases, with 19 bases left in between. Looked up from germline, CDR1 is MNHEY and CDR2 is SMNVEV (reference sequence). CDR3 bases: TGTGCCAGCAGTCAGATATTCGGGGGGGCTGCTGAAGCTTTCTTT. Its translation: CASSQIFGGAAEAFF.

The chain carries TRBV5-4 and TRBJ2-7; D uncertain. The CDR3 loop spans 10 amino acids. CDR1 SGHNT and CDR2 YYREEE come from the germline V gene (reference sequence). V lost 4 bases and J lost 3, with 2 bases in between. CDR3 coding DNA: TGTGCCAGCAGCGGCTACGAGCAGTACTTC. It codes for CASSGYEQYF.

The chain uses TRBV18 and TRBJ2-3; the D is unclear. CDR1 and CDR2 from the germline V gene are KGHSH and LQKENI. The CDR3 runs to 16 residues. Trimming cost V 3 bases and J 2 bases, with 15 bases left between them. The CDR3 loop is CASSPPGDVITDTQYF. DNA of the CDR3: TGTGCCAGCTCACCGCCAGGTGATGTGATCACAGATACGCAGTATTTT.

The chain joins TRBV27 to TRBJ2-2; D gene ambiguous. Deletions cut 0 bases from V and 0 bases from J, with 14 bases between. The germline V gene has CDR1 MNHEY and CDR2 SMNVEV (reference sequence). The CDR3 sequence is 18 residues long. CDR3 in amino acids: CASSLSTVMFANTGELFF. In DNA form, the CDR3 reads TGTGCCAGCAGTTTATCCACCGTCATGTTTGCGAACACCGGGGAGCTGTTTTTT.

The chain recombines TRBV9 with TRBJ1-2; 7 nucleotides align to TRBD1. Germline-derived CDR1 and CDR2 are SGDLS and YYNGEE. There are 14 residues in the CDR3. V shed 4 bases and J 8 bases; nucleotides not matched to a gene: 11. Here the CDR3 DNA reads TGTGCCAGCAGCCTAGGAGAGGGGGCGCCCGGCTACACCTTC. Protein product: CASSLGEGAPGYTF.

The chain recombines TRBV7-3 with TRBJ2-3; D may be TRBD2 (5 bases). Germline CDR1 reads SGHTA; CDR2 reads FQGTGA. Trimming stripped 5 bases from V and 2 bases from J, with 11 bases between. The CDR3 runs 14 residues. For the CDR3, the DNA is TGTGCCAGCAGCCGCGGGTCGCTCACAGATACGCAGTATTTT. Translating gives CASSRGSLTDTQYF.

V and J are TRBV30 and TRBJ2-5; D unresolved. This CDR3 is 14 amino acids long. With 0 bases removed from V and 1 base from J, the gap between germline ends came to 9 bases. CDR1 and CDR2 from the germline V gene are GTSNPN and SVGIG (reference sequence). CDR3 nucleotides: TGTGCCTGGAGTGTACACTCGATCCAAGAGACCCAGTACTTC. This codes for CAWSVHSIQETQYF. The variable domain in full, completed from reference TRBV30 and TRBJ2-5, reads SQTIHQWPATLVQPVGSPLSLECTVEGTSNPNLYWYRQAAGRGLQLLFYSVGIGQISSEVPQNLSASRPQDRQFILSSKKLLLSDSGFYLCAWSVHSIQETQYFGPGTRLLVL.

The chain has TRBV6-5 and TRBJ1-2, with no clear D. Germline V lookup: CDR1 MNHEY, CDR2 SVGAGI. With 5 bases removed from V and 3 bases from J, the gap between germline ends came to 13 bases. The CDR3 extends over 14 amino acids. DNA for the CDR3: TGTGCCAGCAGTACCACTAATATTGACTATGGCTACACCTTC. Translated, it gives CASSTTNIDYGYTF.

The rearrangement joins TRBV30 to TRBJ1-4; no reliable D call. CDR3 length: 15 residues. V was trimmed by 1 base and J by 7 bases, leaving 16 bases between them. The V gene's germline CDR1 is GTSNPN and CDR2 SVGIG (reference sequence). The CDR3 is CAWSEAFFGGEKLFF. In nucleotides, the CDR3 is TGTGCCTGGAGTGAAGCTTTCTTCGGCGGTGAAAAACTGTTTTTT.

This chain uses TRBV6-6 with TRBJ2-1; 10 bases match TRBD1. V lost 5 bases and J lost 4; bases outside the gene matches: 5. The germline gives CDR1 MNHNY, CDR2 SVGAGI (reference sequence). The CDR3 runs 15 residues. CDR3 DNA: TGTGCCAGCAGTGACAGGGGGCTAGGGTACAATGAGCAGTTCTTC. Translated: CASSDRGLGYNEQFF.

The chain carries TRBV27 and TRBJ1-4; possibly TRBD1 for D (5 bases). This CDR3 is 15 amino acids long. Per germline, CDR1 MNHEY and CDR2 SMNVEV (reference sequence). V was shortened by 5 bases and J by 5 bases, with 15 bases between the two germline ends. CDR3 residues: CASSPSGTGNEKLFF. DNA for the CDR3: TGTGCCAGCAGTCCGTCCGGGACGGGAAATGAAAAACTGTTTTTT.

The chain couples TRBV6-5 to TRBJ1-1, with unresolved D. V was clipped by 8 bases and J by 5 bases, with 15 bases between them. Germline V gives CDR1 MNHEY, CDR2 SVGAGI. This CDR3 has 13 residues. The CDR3 bases are TGTGCCAGCGCGGAGGGAGGATGGACTGAAGCTTTCTTT. Translated: CASAEGGWTEAFF.

This rearrangement joins TRBV7-2 to TRBJ1-1; 7 bases are a match to TRBD1. There are 15 residues in the CDR3. Trimming removed 1 base from V and 0 bases from J; junction bases left unmatched: 2. Per germline, CDR1 SGHTA and CDR2 FQGNSA. The CDR3 DNA is TGTGCCAGCAGCTTAGTGACAGGGCTGAACACTGAAGCTTTCTTT. As protein: CASSLVTGLNTEAFF.

The V and J genes are TRBV28 and TRBJ2-7; D is possibly TRBD1 (6 bases). The V end lost 8 bases, the J end lost 0 bases, and 17 bases lay between the germline ends. The CDR3 length is 15 residues. Germline V gene sequence: CDR1 MDHEN, CDR2 SYDVKM. Here the CDR3 reads CASRSSQGSSYEQYF. The CDR3 DNA reads TGTGCCAGCCGATCATCCCAGGGGAGCTCCTACGAGCAGTACTTC.

CDR3 sequence reads: CASSGQINQPQHF. The CDR3 DNA sequence: TGTGCCAGCAGTGGACAGATTAATCAGCCCCAGCATTTT. The genes are TRBV6-1 and TRBJ1-5; maybe TRBD1 (5 bases). V was trimmed by 4 bases and J by 4 bases, leaving 8 bases between them. CDR1 is MNHNS and CDR2 is SASEGT in the germline V gene. The CDR3 consists of 13 residues.

The rearrangement links TRBV5-1 to TRBJ2-3, with TRBD2 matching 8 bases. From germline, CDR1 is SGHRS and CDR2 YFSETQ. V was pared by 4 bases and J by 0 bases, with 10 bases of the junction left unmatched. CDR3 length: 17 residues. The CDR3 nucleotides read TGCGCCAGCAGCCCTGGACGTAGCGGGACTAGCACAGATACGCAGTATTTT. Its translation is CASSPGRSGTSTDTQYF.

The genes are TRBV7-3 and TRBJ2-7, with D possibly matching TRBD2 (6 bases). Germline values: CDR1 SGHTA, CDR2 FQGTGA. Trimming shortened V by 7 bases and J by 7 bases, and 26 bases separated the two germline ends. The length of the CDR3 is 16 residues. The DNA of the CDR3 is TGTGCCAGCACCCCTCAGACTAGAGAGTTACGAGAAGAGCAGTACTTC. It specifies CASTPQTRELREEQYF.

This sequence joins TRBV5-1 and TRBJ1-2, with 8 bases fitting TRBD1. Per germline, CDR1 SGHRS and CDR2 YFSETQ. Trimming cost V 1 base and J 3 bases; bases outside gene matches: 2. The CDR3 has 14 residues. The CDR3 region is CASSLSQGDYGYTF. DNA of the CDR3: TGCGCCAGCAGCTTGTCACAGGGGGACTATGGCTACACCTTC.

V gene TRBV15 combines with J gene TRBJ2-7; unclear D gene. Trimming stripped 1 base from V and 3 bases from J, with 13 bases between. Germline loops: CDR1 LNHNV, CDR2 YYDKDF (reference sequence). This CDR3 spans 15 amino acids. The CDR3 DNA reads as TGTGCCACCAGCAGAGGATCCGCAGTAGACTACGAGCAGTACTTC. Amino acid sequence: CATSRGSAVDYEQYF.

This clone was observed once. The V and J genes are TRBV11-1 and TRBJ2-7, with D perhaps matching TRBD2 (5 bases). Trimming removed 5 bases at V and 2 bases at J, with 16 bases between. Germline V gene lookup returns CDR1 SGHAT and CDR2 FQDESV (reference sequence). CDR3 length equals 15 residues. CDR3 coding DNA: TGTGCCAGCAGCCCCCACCCCGACGGGACCTACGAGCAGTACTTC. Residues: CASSPHPDGTYEQYF.

The CDR3 DNA is TGTGCCAGCAGTCCCTCGAGGAAGGAGATGGGAAACACCATATATTTT. Its protein product is CASSPSRKEMGNTIYF. The gene calls are TRBV27 and TRBJ1-3; D remains ambiguous. The germline gives CDR1 MNHEY, CDR2 SMNVEV (reference sequence). This CDR3 comprises 16 residues. Between the trimmed V and J ends, which lost 5 bases and 4 bases, there was a span of 18 bases.

The chain is built from TRBV28 and TRBJ1-5; perhaps TRBD1 as D (5 bases). CDR3 size: 15 residues. Deletions cut 7 bases from V and 5 bases from J, with 18 bases between. Germline-derived CDR1 and CDR2 are MDHEN and SYDVKM. CDR3 residues: CASTPYGGSYQPQHF. CDR3 bases: TGTGCCAGCACTCCATATGGGGGTTCCTATCAGCCCCAGCATTTT.

The sample holds a few counts of this clone. The chain carries TRBV25-1 and TRBJ1-2; unclear D gene. V lost 3 bases to trimming and J lost 3 bases, with 11 bases between them. The germline CDR1 and CDR2 sequences are MGHDK and SYGVNS. There are 14 residues in the CDR3. The CDR3 bases are TGTGCCAGCAGTGATGCGGTGGGTTACTATGGCTACACCTTC. It is translated as CASSDAVGYYGYTF.

The rearrangement joins TRBV6-4 to TRBJ2-7; TRBD2 agrees at 13 bases. The length of the CDR3 is 15 residues. In germline, CDR1 is MRHNA, CDR2 SNTAGT. The V and J ends lost 6 bases and 3 bases, in that order; junction bases with no gene match: 5. This CDR3 reads CASSPGLAGVYEQYF. CDR3 bases: TGTGCCAGCAGCCCCGGACTAGCGGGGGTCTACGAGCAGTACTTC.